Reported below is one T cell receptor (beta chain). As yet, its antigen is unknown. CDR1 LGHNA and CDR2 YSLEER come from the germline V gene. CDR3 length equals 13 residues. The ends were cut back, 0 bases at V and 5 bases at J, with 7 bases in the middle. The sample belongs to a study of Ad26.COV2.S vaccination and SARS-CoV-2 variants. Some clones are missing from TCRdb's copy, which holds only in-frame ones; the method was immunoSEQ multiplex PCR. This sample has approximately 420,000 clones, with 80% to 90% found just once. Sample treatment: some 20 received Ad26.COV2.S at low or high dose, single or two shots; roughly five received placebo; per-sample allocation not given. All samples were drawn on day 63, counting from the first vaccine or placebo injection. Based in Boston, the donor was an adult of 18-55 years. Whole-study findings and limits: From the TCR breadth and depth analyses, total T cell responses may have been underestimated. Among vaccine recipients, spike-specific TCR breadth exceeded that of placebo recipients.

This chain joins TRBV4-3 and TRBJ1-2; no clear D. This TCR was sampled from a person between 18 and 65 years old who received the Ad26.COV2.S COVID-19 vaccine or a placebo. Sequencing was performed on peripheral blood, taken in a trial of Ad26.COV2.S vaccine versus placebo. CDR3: CASSQDVGYGYTF. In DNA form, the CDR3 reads TGCGCCAGCAGCCAAGATGTAGGGTATGGCTACACCTTC.